The TCR beta chain described here comes from a study of CD8+CD57+ T cells in acquired aplastic anemia. This clonotype appeared many times. Its antigen is as yet unknown. Per germline, CDR1 DFQATT and CDR2 SNEGSKA (reference sequence). V dropped 0 bases and J dropped 4 bases, with 15 bases sitting between them. This CDR3 comprises 15 residues. Genomic DNA provided the template from which TCR beta VDJ and CDR3 profiles were obtained. TCRdb ran MiXCR on the reads and lists one entry per CDR3 protein. The sample holds some 180,000 distinct CDR3 sequences, about 47% seen once. Whole-study findings and limits: Patients showed no significant difference from controls in CD8+ Simpson's diversity.

The gene calls are TRBV20-1 and TRBJ1-1, with D possibly matching TRBD1 (5 bases). Input material: sorted CD4+, CD8+, or CD8+CD57+ T cells (not recorded which) from PBMCs. The origin of this receptor is a human donor in good health. CDR3 region: CSAREGGSSATEAFF. The CDR3, as DNA: TGCAGTGCTAGAGAGGGGGGGAGTTCGGCCACTGAAGCTTTCTTT.